Given below is one T cell receptor beta chain in context. A much larger clone differs by one base, so this may be a read error. Without the conserved terminal phenylalanine or tryptophan, this CDR3 likely stems from a read error. Preparation of the bulk TCR libraries relied on previously described methods and listed TCR primers. TCRdb passed the PCR reads through MiXCR, listing each CDR3 protein once. Found here are about half a million distinct CDR3 sequences, about a fifth of them singletons; the top ten hold approximately 0.8%. The data derive from a study of molecular identifiers for immune sequencing clone quantification. The germline gives CDR1 SGHRS, CDR2 YFSETQ. V lost 5 bases and J lost 0; bases outside the gene matches: 5. The CDR3 loop spans 15 amino acids.

The sequencing sample was made of naive CD8+ T cells from blood, with Jurkat cell RNA spiked in. Subset in this sample: FACS-sorted CD8+CD4-CCR7+CD45RA+ naive T cells. The TCR comes from a human donor in good health. Some libraries in this study had Jurkat cell RNA spiked in. V and J are TRBV5-1 and TRBJ1-3; 7 bases align to TRBD1. This CDR3 is CASRPDRDSGNTIYS. The CDR3 DNA sequence: TGCGCCAGCAGGCCTGACAGGGACTCTGGAAACACCATATATTCT.